The sequence of this T cell receptor beta chain was determined in a study of post-analysis software for immune sequencing data. Study-level findings and limits: TRBV segments more frequent in patients than in controls numbered five and included TRBV5-6, TRBV5-1 and TRBV20-1. F measure grouped same-batch samples tightly together.

Trimming took off 0 bases at V and 11 bases at J, with 10 bases between the two ends. Germline CDR1 and CDR2: LGHDT and YNNKEL (reference sequence). CDR3 length equals 12 residues. Tagging with unique molecular identifiers was a feature of the TCR beta cDNA libraries. TCRdb re-called the PCR reads with MiXCR, one entry per CDR3 protein. Seen here are 150,000 to 200,000 distinct CDR3 sequences, approximately 31% observed once, and the top ten hold approximately 1.5%. This clonotype was observed at least ten times. As yet, its antigen is unknown. The receptor comes from a girl aged 5 to 17 with multiple sclerosis. The sample comprised blood. V is TRBV3-1 and J is TRBJ1-2; D not resolved. CDR3 sequence (DNA): TGTGCCAGCAGCCAAGAACGGGCAAGGTACACCTTC. It specifies CASSQERARYTF.